Listed below are T cell receptor beta chains from one sample, sequenced in a study of radiation and T cells in renal cell carcinoma. This table comes from immunoSEQ multiplex PCR, and its TCRdb copy is limited to in-frame clones, with some not included. There are about 16,000 clones in the sample; around two thirds occur only once, and roughly a sixth lies in the top ten. The sample consisted of tumor tissue, taken from a patient whose treatment was nephrectomy without radiotherapy. The receptor set was obtained from a man between 60 and 70 years old with renal cell carcinoma. Both conserved end residues are part of each CDR3. Not all rows give a size; the values are once, few, many and, for expanded clones, a class.

>TRBV6-5|15|.
CASSYRHTSSYEQYF
>TRBV20-1|11|.
CSAPGPNGYTF
>TRBV5-1|14|.
CASSFSRDTDTQYF
>TRBV6-1|15|.
CASSEPGTVYNEQFF
>TRBV7-9|19|.
CASRSIRERRTPSNQPQHF
>TRBV7-6|18|medium-sized
CASSLGDFGGAGTYEQYF
>TRBV18|13|.
CASSPPFSYEQYF
>TRBV5-1|14|.
CASSFGTGTETQYF
>TRBV9|14|.
CASSVGTAHVEQYF
>TRBV5-8|13|.
CASSFTMNTEAFF
>TRBV28|12|.
CASREDRGEQFF
>TRBV6-7|18|.
CASSYSDRGQGAHNEQFF
>TRBV6-6|13|.
CASSLMAAYEQYF
>TRBV7-9|14|.
CASSSQTGSYEQYF
>TRBV4-1|14|.
CASSQALAGNEQFF
>TRBV9|15|.
CASSATTGDTGELFF
>TRBV6-1|15|.
CASSRLEATYNEQFF
>TRBV7-9|16|medium-sized
CASSLAERTARDGYTF
>TRBV5-6|14|.
CASSVGQGFETQYF
>TRBV7-2|16|.
CASNQGGTQSYNEQFF
>TRBV6-1|15|.
CASSEASQGRETQYF
>TRBV14|16|.
CASSHKQGADRNEQFF
>TRBV28|18|.
CASTSFRSGGGGANVLTF
>TRBV4-3|20|.
CASSQDLSSGGVLSYNEQFF
>TRBV27|15|.
CASSPPQRTSSEQFF
>TRBV14|16|.
CASSQATWAGGNTIYF
>TRBV21-1|16|medium-sized
CASSKGAGGGWYGYTF
>TRBV27|17|.
CASSLRSGAVAKNIQYF
>TRBV25-1|15|.
CASSASGTFRDEQFF
>TRBV27|14|.
CASSFSRGTDTQYF
>TRBV19|15|few
CASSADSQQSYEQYF
>TRBV2|17|.
CASSVLGREGVKNIQYF
>TRBV4-1|14|few
CASSPGSFSYEQYF
>TRBV12-5|14|.
CASGLVPRPYEQYF
>TRBV4-3|14|few
CASSPESLYYGYTF
>TRBV29-1|13|once
CSGQVISYNEQFF
>TRBV11-2|15|.
CASSRSLGGENEQFF
>TRBV20-1|10|.
CSVKAYEQYF
>TRBV6-4|16|few
CASSAQGLAVTGELFF
>TRBV28|18|.
CASSLRRDSGGSTGELFF
>TRBV2|16|.
CASRRDRSSGANVLTF
>TRBV6-6|15|.
CASSTPGRGNEKLFF
>TRBV7-9|17|.
CASSPRSDGTQGSEAFF
>TRBV27|14|few
CASSLAGTRNEQYF
>TRBV15|14|.
CASKKEEGFEKLFF
>TRBV6-6|16|.
CASSYPAGLKNQPQHF
>TRBV7-8|13|.
CASSFTSSSTQYF
>TRBV2|14|.
CASSDGQGRNTQYF
>TRBV5-1|14|.
CASSLGRESLEQYF
>TRBV4-3|14|once
CASTTTYRNNEQFF
>TRBV12-5|12|medium-sized
CASGRSDTEAFF
>TRBV6-5|16|.
CASSYSRASGRKTQYF
>TRBV5-6|15|.
CASSLTDKRDFLQFF
>TRBV18|14|once
CASSPIRTSGEQYF
>TRBV5-4|13|few
CASSSWGAGGYTF